The 23 T cell receptor beta chains below were found in one sample sequenced in a study of breast tumors, draining lymph nodes, adjacent tissues. A single record per CDR3 protein comes from TCRdb applying MiXCR to the multiplex PCR reads. The sample contains roughly 220,000 distinct CDR3 sequences, about 34% of which appear only once. The lymph nodes were axillary draining lymph nodes from breast cancer patients. The sample consisted of axillary lymph node tissue. All receptors come from a female donor with breast cancer. Some clones in this sample may be carry-over from other donors' samples.

The chain couples TRBV24-1 to TRBJ2-1; TRBD2 matches at 8 bases. V trimming: 7 bases; J trimming: 3 bases; junction bases outside the gene matches: 10. From germline, CDR1 is KGHDR and CDR2 SFDVKD. The CDR3 loop spans 16 amino acids. CDR3 DNA sequence: TGTGCCACCAGCAGGACGACTAGCGCCTACTACAATGAGCAGTTCTTC. It specifies CATSRTTSAYYNEQFF.

In its sample, this clonotype was seen many times. The chain couples TRBV20-1 to TRBJ2-5; possibly TRBD2 for D (5 bases). The CDR3 length is 13 residues. Trimming took 0 bases from V and 3 from J, leaving 8 bases between them. CDR1 and CDR2 from the germline V gene are DFQATT and SNEGSKA (reference sequence). CDR3 sequence (DNA): TGCAGTGCTAGAGATACGGGGAAAGAGACCCAGTACTTC. This translates into CSARDTGKETQYF.

This clonotype was recorded many times. This chain joins TRBV2 and TRBJ1-2, with 8 nucleotides matching TRBD1. J gave up 5 bases and V 7 bases, and 6 bases lay outside the gene matches. The CDR3 consists of 13 residues. Germline V CDR1 and CDR2: SNHLY, FYNNEI. CDR3 loop: CASTDRGRYGYTF. In DNA, the CDR3 is TGTGCCAGCACCGACAGGGGAAGGTATGGCTACACCTTC.

This clonotype was found many times. This rearrangement joins TRBV7-9 to TRBJ1-2, with D uncertain. This CDR3 contains 17 residues. Trimming removed 1 base at V and 7 bases at J, with 22 bases between. In germline, CDR1 is SEHNR, CDR2 FQNEAQ (reference sequence). The CDR3 DNA is TGTGCCAGCAGCTTAGGCTCGACTGTTCTCTACCCCCCTGGCTACACCTTC. Amino acids: CASSLGSTVLYPPGYTF.

This clonotype was found once. This chain connects TRBV20-1 to TRBJ2-1; D may match TRBD1 or TRBD2 (5 bases each). Germline V gene lookup returns CDR1 DFQATT and CDR2 SNEGSKA (reference sequence). The CDR3 extends over 12 amino acids. CDR3 amino acids: CSARMGEGLQFF. The CDR3 nucleotides read TGCAGCGCTCGTATGGGGGAAGGCTTGCAGTTCTTC.

In this sample, this clonotype turned up many times. The chain links TRBV20-1 to TRBJ2-3; D is unresolved. Trimming shortened V by 1 base and J by 9 bases, and 14 bases separated the two germline ends. The CDR3 is 13 amino acids. Germline values: CDR1 DFQATT, CDR2 SNEGSKA (reference sequence). CDR3 in DNA: TGCAGTGCTAGAGGTGTGGGTCTAGTCACGCAGTATTTT. Translation: CSARGVGLVTQYF.

The rearrangement uses TRBV27 and TRBJ1-5; no clear D gene. The germline CDR1 and CDR2 sequences are MNHEY and SMNVEV (reference sequence). The CDR3 extends over 15 amino acids. The ends were cut back, 6 bases at V and 0 bases at J, with 12 bases in the middle. The DNA of the CDR3 is TGTGCCAGCAGAAAGGGCCAATATAGCAATCAGCCCCAGCATTTT. Protein product: CASRKGQYSNQPQHF.

The gene calls are TRBV24-1 and TRBJ2-1; TRBD1 aligns across 7 bases. CDR1 and CDR2 (germline): KGHDR, SFDVKD. J was trimmed by 7 bases and V by 7 bases; bases with no gene match: 9. The CDR3 is 14 residues long. The CDR3 sequence is CATSHGTDSNEQFF. The CDR3 DNA follows: TGTGCCACCAGCCACGGGACAGATAGTAATGAGCAGTTCTTC.

This clonotype was detected many times. The rearrangement uses TRBV10-3 and TRBJ2-3; 13 bases agree with TRBD2. The CDR3 is 16 residues long. V lost 4 bases to trimming and J lost 4 bases; unmatched junction nucleotides: 5. Looked up from germline, CDR1 is ENHRY and CDR2 is SYGVKD. CDR3 sequence reads: CAISAGTSGAADTQYF. The DNA of the CDR3 is TGTGCCATCAGTGCCGGGACTAGCGGGGCGGCAGATACGCAGTATTTT.

There are a few counts of this clonotype. A read error may produce the germline difference seen at one junction end. The gene calls are TRBV7-9 and TRBJ1-2, with 12 bases aligning to TRBD1. The CDR3 is 15 amino acids. Germline V CDR1 and CDR2: SEHNR, FQNEAQ (reference sequence). In nucleotides, the CDR3 is TGTGCCAGCAGCTTTCCGGGACAGGGGGCTGGGGGCTACCCCTTC. It encodes CASSFPGQGAGGYPF.

This clonotype was seen many times. The J gene is TRBJ2-3, the V gene TRBV11-2, with a possible D match to TRBD1 (5 bases). Germline V gene sequence: CDR1 SGHAT, CDR2 FQNNGV. V was shortened by 5 bases and J by 2 bases, with 23 bases between the two germline ends. The CDR3 extends over 18 amino acids. CDR3 nucleotides: TGTGCCAGCAGCCCTCAAACCAACAAGGGGCCCCCCACAGATACGCAGTATTTT. Amino acid sequence: CASSPQTNKGPPTDTQYF. The full variable domain, its missing parts supplied by reference TRBV11-2 and TRBJ2-3, is EAGVAQSPRYKIIEKRQSVAFWCNPISGHATLYWYQQILGQGPKLLIQFQNNGVVDDSQLPKDRFSAERLKGVDSTLKIQPAKLEDSAVYLCASSPQTNKGPPTDTQYFGPGTRLTVL.

At least ten counts were recorded for this clonotype. This chain connects TRBV12-5 to TRBJ2-1; D gene uncertain. Germline values: CDR1 LGHNT, CDR2 FRNRAP. Between the trimmed V and J ends, which lost 0 bases and 9 bases, there was a span of 12 bases. The CDR3 length is 14 residues. CDR3 nucleotide sequence: TGTGCTAGTGGTTTGGTACTATCGGTAGGTGAGCAGTTCTTC. It specifies CASGLVLSVGEQFF.

This clonotype occurred many times. The genes are TRBV15 and TRBJ2-5; possible D gene TRBD2, 5 bases. There are 14 residues in the CDR3. V was clipped by 2 bases and J by 5 bases, with 12 bases between them. Looked up from germline, CDR1 is LNHNV and CDR2 is YYDKDF (reference sequence). CDR3: CATSRSTSSETQYF. CDR3 sequence (DNA): TGTGCCACCAGCAGATCTACTAGTTCCGAGACCCAGTACTTC.

The rearrangement links TRBV9 to TRBJ1-5; possibly TRBD1 for D (5 bases). V was clipped by 0 bases and J by 7 bases, with 8 bases between them. This CDR3 contains 13 residues. Germline lookup yields CDR1 SGDLS and CDR2 YYNGEE. The CDR3 spells CASSVAAGQPQHF. The CDR3 DNA reads as TGTGCCAGCAGCGTAGCAGCAGGGCAGCCCCAGCATTTT.

In regard to this clonotype: This may come from a read error, since a much larger clone is one base off. The V gene is TRBV30, the J gene TRBJ2-6; D unresolved. This CDR3 contains 14 residues. Per the germline V gene, CDR1 is GTSNPN and CDR2 is SVGIG (reference sequence). CDR3 coding DNA: TGTGCCTGGGAAGTGCGCTCTGAGGCCAACGTCCTGACTTTC. Translating it yields CAWEVRSEANVLTF.

This clonotype was seen at least ten times. The chain uses TRBV15 and TRBJ1-3, with 7 bases identical to TRBD1. CDR1 is LNHNV, CDR2 YYDKDF, per germline (reference sequence). The CDR3 loop spans 15 amino acids. Germline trimming cut 1 base from V and 4 bases from J; bases unmatched to any gene: 4. The CDR3 DNA reads as TGTGCCACCAGCAGAGGACAGGGCTTCGGAAACACCATATATTTT. This gives the protein CATSRGQGFGNTIYF.

This clonotype was observed many times. CDR3 loop: CASSTGGLNSPLHF. For the CDR3, the DNA is TGTGCCAGCAGCACGGGGGGACTAAATTCACCCCTCCACTTT. The chain joins TRBV6-4 to TRBJ1-6, with D possibly TRBD1 on 5 matching bases. The V gene lost 6 bases and the J gene lost 7 bases, with 13 bases spanning the gap. Germline values: CDR1 MRHNA, CDR2 SNTAGT. This CDR3 has 14 amino acids.

This clonotype turned up a few times. A read error is possible here, since a much larger clone lies one base away. The chain couples TRBV5-1 to TRBJ2-7; D is ambiguous. The CDR3 extends over 13 amino acids. Germline values: CDR1 SGHRS, CDR2 YFSETQ. The CDR3 sequence: CASSPDTFYDQYF. CDR3 bases: TGCGCCAGCAGCCCAGACACATTCTACGACCAGTACTTC.

This clonotype showed up many times. The V gene is TRBV19, the J gene TRBJ2-6; D is possibly TRBD2 (5 bases). Germline loops: CDR1 LNHDA, CDR2 SQIVND (reference sequence). Between the trimmed V and J ends, which lost 1 base and 4 bases, there was a span of 14 bases. The length of the CDR3 is 17 residues. In nucleotides, the CDR3 is TGTGCCAGTAGTATAGTTGAGGGTCTCTTAGGGGCCAACGTCCTGACTTTC. Amino acids: CASSIVEGLLGANVLTF.

This clonotype was counted ten times or more. The chain is built from TRBV5-1 and TRBJ1-5; D remains unclear. Trimming took 6 bases from V and 3 from J, leaving 13 bases between them. This CDR3 is 14 amino acids long. Germline-derived CDR1 and CDR2 are SGHRS and YFSETQ. CDR3 residues: CASILKKYNQPQHF. The CDR3 coding sequence is TGCGCCAGCATTCTTAAGAAATACAATCAGCCCCAGCATTTT.

At least ten counts were recorded for this clonotype. The V and J genes are TRBV18 and TRBJ1-2, with 9 bases identical to TRBD1. The CDR3 loop spans 13 amino acids. Germline V CDR1 and CDR2: KGHSH, LQKENI. V was clipped by 6 bases and J by 4 bases; unmatched bases: 3. CDR3 amino acids: CASSTGGFYGYTF. CDR3 sequence (DNA): TGTGCCAGCTCGACAGGGGGATTCTATGGCTACACCTTC.

Worth noting for this clonotype: A clone one base away is much larger, so this may be a read error. The chain has TRBV6-5 and TRBJ2-1, with D hard to call. Germline V gene sequence: CDR1 MNHEY, CDR2 SVGAGI. The CDR3 runs to 12 residues. CDR3 DNA sequence: TGTGCCAGCGGTTACCCTTCGGCCGAGCAGTTCTTC. It specifies CASGYPSAEQFF.

This clonotype was counted many times. This chain joins TRBV3-1 and TRBJ1-2; TRBD1 is a possible D gene (5 bases). Germline CDR1 LGHDT, CDR2 YNNKEL (reference sequence). V was clipped by 3 bases and J by 6 bases, with 17 bases between them. The CDR3 contains 15 residues. The CDR3 DNA is TGTGCCAGCAGCCAGGGAGGGGCGGTAGGCCATGGCTACACCTTC. Its translation is CASSQGGAVGHGYTF.